This TCR beta chain originates from a study of T cell clonality in common variable immunodeficiency. This clone was counted only a few times. Read sequence stops 3 residues before the CDR3 end, and the germline J gene provides the missing end. Trimming stripped 5 bases from V and 0 bases from J, with 13 bases between. The germline gives CDR1 LNHDA, CDR2 SQIVND (reference sequence). The CDR3 loop spans 15 amino acids. Using immunoSEQ multiplex PCR, the repertoire was profiled, and TCRdb retains in-frame clones only, with some absent. The table lists 40,000 to 65,000 clones, with no singletons. This receptor was obtained from a person aged 18 to 69 in good health. The material sequenced was peripheral blood mononuclear cells. This rearrangement joins TRBV19 to TRBJ1-1, with unresolved D. Incomplete CDR3 DNA: TGTGCCAGTAGTGGTAGAGGGCTAATGAACACTGAA. This sequence encodes CASSGRGLMNTE. The entire CDR3 protein is CASSGRGLMNTEAFF.